This T cell receptor (beta chain) was observed in a study of cytotoxic CD8 clonotypes in ibrutinib-treated CLL. About the study: 11 relapsed/refractory, roughly 15 treatment-naive; fewer than 18 IGHV unmutated.

Target depth was 1 in 200,000 to 1 in 1 million T cells, about 10x per clonotype. TCRdb's table, derived via immunoSEQ multiplex PCR, lists solely in-frame clones and lacks some. The sample has about 140,000 clones; 75% to 95% are singletons. Sequences were derived from PBMCs, sampled after 12 months of ibrutinib treatment. The sequence was obtained from a human donor with chronic lymphocytic leukemia.

The CDR3 region is CAGWGRGNTEAFF. The CDR3 DNA sequence: TGTGCCGGGTGGGGTAGGGGGAACACTGAAGCTTTCTTT. The chain uses TRBV28 and TRBJ1-1; the D gene is possibly TRBD1 (5 bases). Trimming took 11 bases from V and 1 from J, leaving 14 bases between them. CDR3 length: 13 amino acids. CDR1 and CDR2 from the germline V gene are MDHEN and SYDVKM.